The T cell receptor (beta chain) under discussion was sequenced for a study of cytomegalovirus exposure and HLA in healthy donors. General study findings and limits: TCR beta chain V- and J-gene trimming was linked, in a later analysis, to a missense variant in DCLRE1C.

The CDR3 consists of 17 residues. The V end lost 0 bases, the J end lost 4 bases, and 16 bases lay between the germline ends. CDR1 and CDR2 (germline): LGHNA, YSLEER. As to this clone: Its antigen is currently unknown.

60 Vbeta and 13 Jbeta primers were used in PCR. Using immunoSEQ multiplex PCR, the repertoire was profiled, and TCRdb retains in-frame clones only, with some absent. The repertoire includes 100,000 to 150,000 clones, 75% of them detected once, and roughly 3% sits in the top ten. This TCR was recovered from a woman between 45 and 65 years old in good health and CMV-seronegative. Sequences were obtained from PBMCs. The rearrangement joins TRBV4-3 to TRBJ2-1, with D tentatively TRBD2 (6 bases). Here the CDR3 DNA reads TGCGCCAGCAGCCAAGATCCGGGCGCGGGGTCTTACAATGAGCAGTTCTTC. It encodes CASSQDPGAGSYNEQFF.